The TCR beta chain under discussion was sequenced for a study of cytomegalovirus exposure and HLA in healthy donors. Findings of the study overall: Prediction of most subjects' HLA-A and HLA-B alleles by TCR beta sequences was reportedly accurate. Researchers reported from a later analysis that most CMV-associated TCR beta chains appeared HLA-restricted.

Researchers ran the PCR with 60 Vbeta and 13 Jbeta primers. Sequenced by immunoSEQ multiplex PCR; TCRdb stores in-frame clones only, minus some. The repertoire includes around 130,000 clones, roughly 84% of them detected once, and under 2% sits in the top ten. About this clone: Its antigen is as yet unknown.

V was clipped by 6 bases and J by 3 bases, with 14 bases between them. CDR3 size: 14 residues. From germline, CDR1 is ENHRY and CDR2 SYGVKD. The V and J genes are TRBV10-3 and TRBJ1-1; perhaps TRBD1 as D (6 bases). This TCR derives from a boy aged 5-17 years in good health and CMV-seronegative. The sequencing input was PBMCs. CDR3 sequence reads: CAIRKETGDTEAFF. The CDR3 nucleotides are TGTGCCATCAGAAAGGAGACAGGCGACACTGAAGCTTTCTTT.